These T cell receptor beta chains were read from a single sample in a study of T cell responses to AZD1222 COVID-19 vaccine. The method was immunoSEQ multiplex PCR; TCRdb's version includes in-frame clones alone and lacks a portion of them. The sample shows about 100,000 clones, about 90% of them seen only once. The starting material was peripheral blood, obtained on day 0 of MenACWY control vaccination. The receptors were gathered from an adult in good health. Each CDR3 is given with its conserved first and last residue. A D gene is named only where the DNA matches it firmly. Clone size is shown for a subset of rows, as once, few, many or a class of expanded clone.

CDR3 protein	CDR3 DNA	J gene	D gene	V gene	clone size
CASSLVRGRSNYGYTF	TGTGCCAGCAGCTTAGTACGGGGCAGAAGCAACTATGGCTACACCTTC	TRBJ1-2	.	TRBV11-2	.
CASSPRMSGNQPQHF	TGTGCCAGCAGCCCTCGGATGTCCGGCAATCAGCCCCAGCATTTT	TRBJ1-5	.	TRBV28	.
CASRKTGYDGYTF	TGTGCCAGCAGGAAGACAGGGTATGATGGCTACACCTTC	TRBJ1-2	TRBD1	TRBV27	.
CASSVSSYGYTF	TGTGCCAGCAGCGTAAGCAGCTATGGCTACACCTTC	TRBJ1-2	.	TRBV9	.
CASSPGQGALETQYF	TGTGCCAGCAGCCCGGGACAGGGGGCTCTTGAAACGCAGTATTTT	TRBJ2-3	TRBD1	TRBV27	.
CASSLESWEGGYTF	TGTGCCAGCAGCTTAGAGAGTTGGGAGGGCGGCTACACCTTC	TRBJ1-2	.	TRBV7-2	.
CASSQDLLNQPQHF	TGCGCCAGCAGCCAAGACCTCCTCAATCAGCCCCAGCATTTT	TRBJ1-5	.	TRBV4-3	.
CASSPGQGASTDTQYF	TGCGCCAGCAGCCCAGGACAGGGGGCCAGCACAGATACGCAGTATTTT	TRBJ2-3	TRBD1	TRBV5-1	.
CASSSHDINEKLFF	TGTGCCAGCAGTTCGCATGACATTAATGAAAAACTGTTTTTT	TRBJ1-4	.	TRBV28	.
CASQEALGTGELFF	TGTGCCAGCCAGGAGGCGTTGGGCACCGGGGAGCTGTTTTTT	TRBJ2-2	.	TRBV13	few
CASSLGQGDTEAFF	TGTGCCAGCAGCCTGGGACAGGGGGACACTGAAGCTTTCTTT	TRBJ1-1	TRBD1	TRBV7-9	few
CASSERTGEVDGYTF	TGTGCCAGCAGCGAGAGGACAGGGGAGGTAGATGGCTACACCTTC	TRBJ1-2	TRBD1	TRBV9	.
CASSRGNEQFF	TGTGCCAGCAGCCGGGGGAATGAGCAGTTCTTC	TRBJ2-1	.	TRBV7-2	.
CASSRDQSSYEQYF	TGTGCCAGCAGCCGGGACCAAAGCTCCTACGAGCAGTACTTC	TRBJ2-7	.	TRBV7-2	.
CASAPALTRNNEQFF	TGTGCCAGCGCCCCGGCCCTGACTAGAAACAATGAGCAGTTCTTC	TRBJ2-1	.	TRBV27	once
CASSQSTVFSAFF	TGTGCCAGCAGCCAATCCACAGTGTTTTCAGCTTTCTTT	TRBJ1-1	.	TRBV16	.
CASSPSGGRMDEQYF	TGCGCCAGCAGCCCCTCTGGCGGGAGGATGGACGAGCAGTACTTC	TRBJ2-7	TRBD2	TRBV4-1	.
CASTPDSANTGELFF	TGTGCCAGTACTCCGGACAGCGCGAACACCGGGGAGCTGTTTTTT	TRBJ2-2	.	TRBV19	.
CASRGLNTEAFF	TGTGCCAGCAGGGGACTGAACACTGAAGCTTTCTTT	TRBJ1-1	.	TRBV3-1/TRBV3-2	.
CASNDYSRRDEQYF	TGTGCCAGCAACGACTACTCAAGGAGGGACGAGCAGTACTTC	TRBJ2-7	.	TRBV5-4	.
CASSTLSPYGYTF	TGCGCCAGCAGTACTCTGAGTCCCTATGGCTACACCTTC	TRBJ1-2	.	TRBV5-1	.
CAWSRQTRGYTF	TGTGCCTGGAGTCGGCAGACTCGTGGCTACACCTTC	TRBJ1-2	.	TRBV30	.
CASSLEWGSGNTIYF	TGCGCCAGCAGCTTGGAGTGGGGGTCTGGAAACACCATATATTTT	TRBJ1-3	.	TRBV5-1	.
CASSQDSGTDSTGELFF	TGTGCCAGCAGCCAAGATTCCGGGACGGATTCTACCGGGGAGCTGTTTTTT	TRBJ2-2	.	TRBV4-2	.
CAWSPRAGGPDTGELFF	TGTGCCTGGAGTCCCCGAGCGGGAGGGCCCGACACCGGGGAGCTGTTTTTT	TRBJ2-2	TRBD2	TRBV30	.
CASSLAGHEQYF	TGTGCCAGCAGCTTAGCTGGGCACGAGCAGTACTTC	TRBJ2-7	.	TRBV13	.
CASSPSRAGDTDTQYF	TGTGCCAGCAGCCCTTCCCGAGCGGGAGACACAGATACGCAGTATTTT	TRBJ2-3	TRBD2	TRBV3-1/TRBV3-2	once
CASRGLNTGELFF	TGTGCCAGCCGCGGGCTGAACACCGGGGAGCTGTTTTTT	TRBJ2-2	.	TRBV19	.
CASSLGRWDEKLFF	TGTGCCAGCAGCTTAGGGAGGTGGGATGAAAAACTGTTTTTT	TRBJ1-4	.	TRBV7-2	.
CASSYGPGRETQYF	TGCGCCAGCAGCTACGGCCCCGGGAGGGAGACCCAGTACTTC	TRBJ2-5	TRBD2	TRBV10-1	.
CASSLDVGNQPQHF	TGCGCCAGCAGCTTAGACGTGGGAAATCAGCCCCAGCATTTT	TRBJ1-5	.	TRBV5-1	.
CASRFGGRTFF	TGTGCCAGTAGATTCGGGGGTCGAACTTTCTTT	TRBJ1-1	.	TRBV19	.
CASRWGGTSTDTQYF	TGCGCCAGCAGGTGGGGGGGAACTAGCACAGATACGCAGTATTTT	TRBJ2-3	TRBD2	TRBV5-1	.
CASSLSSGQETQYF	TGTGCCAGCAGCTTATCATCGGGCCAGGAGACCCAGTACTTC	TRBJ2-5	.	TRBV7-2	.
CASSIYPGSYNEQFF	TGTGCCAGTAGTATTTACCCCGGCTCCTACAATGAGCAGTTCTTC	TRBJ2-1	.	TRBV19	few
CASSLVSREAFF	TGTGCCAGCAGCTTAGTAAGTCGTGAAGCTTTCTTT	TRBJ1-1	.	TRBV11-2	.
CASSSSGGNSPLHF	TGTGCCAGCAGTTCCTCTGGGGGGAATTCACCCCTCCACTTT	TRBJ1-6	.	TRBV6-5	few
CASSQDSRHEQYF	TGCGCCAGCAGCCAAGATAGCAGGCACGAGCAGTACTTC	TRBJ2-7	.	TRBV4-1	.
CASSTGTLEAFF	TGTGCCAGCAGCACCGGGACACTTGAAGCTTTCTTT	TRBJ1-1	.	TRBV6-5	.
CATIRDRNTEAFF	TGTGCCACGATCCGGGACAGGAACACTGAAGCTTTCTTT	TRBJ1-1	TRBD1	TRBV10-3	.
CASASPGQAFRLHF	TGTGCCAGCGCCTCTCCGGGACAGGCGTTTCGCCTCCACTTT	TRBJ1-6	TRBD1	TRBV18	.
CATSRVTGVDEQFF	TGTGCCACCAGCAGAGTCACAGGGGTGGATGAGCAGTTCTTC	TRBJ2-1	TRBD1	TRBV15	.
CASSPRRLRLGAFF	TGTGCCAGCAGCCCCCGTCGACTGCGACTTGGAGCTTTCTTT	TRBJ1-1	.	TRBV4-2	once
CAWSRQSRTEAFF	TGTGCCTGGAGCCGACAGAGCCGGACTGAAGCTTTCTTT	TRBJ1-1	.	TRBV30	.
CASSVRVITNTGELFF	TGTGCCAGCAGCGTCAGGGTCATTACGAACACCGGGGAGCTGTTTTTT	TRBJ2-2	.	TRBV7-2	.
CASSARDRDEQYF	TGTGCCAGCAGCGCCCGGGACAGGGACGAGCAGTACTTC	TRBJ2-7	TRBD1	TRBV5-6	once
CASSPVVNYGYTF	TGTGCCAGCAGCCCGGTGGTAAACTATGGCTACACCTTC	TRBJ1-2	.	TRBV28	.
CASSLNPYGYTF	TGTGCCAGCAGTCTCAATCCGTATGGCTACACCTTC	TRBJ1-2	.	TRBV28	.
CASSPVRGGGVEQFF	TGTGCCAGCAGCCCCGTTAGGGGGGGCGGAGTTGAGCAGTTCTTC	TRBJ2-1	.	TRBV11-2	.
CASNRGTANTEAFF	TGTGCCAGCAATCGGGGGACGGCGAACACTGAAGCTTTCTTT	TRBJ1-1	.	TRBV6-5	once
CASSPWGEGEGTEAFF	TGTGCCAGCAGTCCCTGGGGGGAGGGTGAGGGGACTGAAGCTTTCTTT	TRBJ1-1	.	TRBV28	.
CASSQGDNEQFF	TGTGCCAGCTCACAGGGAGACAATGAGCAGTTCTTC	TRBJ2-1	.	TRBV18	.